Below are 16 T cell receptor beta chains sequenced from a single sample in a study of shared clonotypes between healthy human individuals. Method: immunoSEQ multiplex PCR; TCRdb's copy keeps in-frame clones and lacks some. The data show under 1,900,000 clones, with about 98.5% seen just once and approximately 0.4% held by the top ten. The sequencing sample was made of naive CD4+ T cells sorted from blood. Subset here: CD45RA+ positively selected. Source of these receptors: a man aged 30 to 45 in good health.

The chain carries TRBV7-8 and TRBJ2-1; D remains unclear. CDR1 is SGHVS, CDR2 FQNEAQ, per germline. V lost 3 bases, J lost 5 bases, and 11 bases lay in between. This CDR3 has 14 amino acids. Here the CDR3 reads CASSFRSIDNEQFF. CDR3 nucleotide sequence: TGTGCCAGCAGCTTTAGGTCAATTGACAATGAGCAGTTCTTC.

The J gene is TRBJ1-2, the V gene TRBV27; D perhaps matches TRBD1 (5 bases). In germline, CDR1 is MNHEY, CDR2 SMNVEV (reference sequence). Trimming took off 11 bases at V and 6 bases at J, with 19 bases between the two ends. The CDR3 loop spans 13 amino acids. The CDR3: CADLQPGPHGYTF. The CDR3 DNA reads TGTGCCGACTTACAACCAGGGCCTCATGGCTACACCTTC.

The rearrangement uses TRBV2 and TRBJ2-3, with a weak D call TRBD1 (6 bases). The V end lost 11 bases, the J end lost 4 bases, and 16 bases lay between the germline ends. The CDR3 is 13 residues long. Germline V CDR1 and CDR2: SNHLY, FYNNEI. The CDR3 DNA reads TGTGCCGGAAGGGGGAGTGGATCAGATACGCAGTATTTT. Translated, it gives CAGRGSGSDTQYF.

This clone was recorded only once. The chain joins TRBV6-1 to TRBJ2-2, with D tentatively TRBD1 (5 bases). CDR1 and CDR2 (germline): MNHNS, SASEGT. V was shortened by 2 bases and J by 5 bases, with 21 bases between the two germline ends. The CDR3 runs 18 residues. DNA of the CDR3: TGTGCCAGCAGTGAAACGATCCAGGGTTACCTTTGGACCGGGGAGCTGTTTTTT. Its translation: CASSETIQGYLWTGELFF.

This clone was detected once. The CDR3 here is CASSASINYGYTF. The CDR3 bases are TGTGCCAGCAGCGCCTCGATCAACTATGGCTACACCTTC. This rearrangement joins TRBV5-5 to TRBJ1-2; D not certain. CDR1 and CDR2 from the germline V gene are SGHKS and YYEKEE (reference sequence). The V gene lost 4 bases and the J gene lost 2 bases, with 9 bases spanning the gap. CDR3 size: 13 residues. Based on the CDR3 plus reference TRBV5-5 and TRBJ1-2, the full variable domain is DAGVTQSPTHLIKTRGQQVTLRCSPISGHKSVSWYQQVLGQGPQFIFQYYEKEERGRGNFPDRFSARQFPNYSSELNVNALLLGDSALYLCASSASINYGYTFGSGTRLTVV.

This sequence joins TRBV6-5 and TRBJ2-2, with 8 bases lining up with TRBD2. Germline assignment: CDR1 MNHEY and CDR2 SVGAGI. Trimming removed 2 bases from V and 2 bases from J; junction bases left unmatched: 4. The CDR3 is made up of 16 amino acids. In DNA, the CDR3 is TGTGCCAGCAGTTACAATAGCGGGACCAACACCGGGGAGCTGTTTTTT. Translation: CASSYNSGTNTGELFF.

This clone was detected once. V is TRBV28 and J is TRBJ1-5, with 11 bases that match TRBD1. Germline CDR1 and CDR2: MDHEN and SYDVKM. J gave up 3 bases and V 4 bases, and 8 bases lay outside the gene matches. The CDR3 has 17 amino acids. The CDR3 sequence: CASSSHPGQGDNQPQHF. Here the CDR3 DNA reads TGTGCCAGCAGTTCCCACCCGGGACAGGGGGACAATCAGCCCCAGCATTTT.

The chain joins TRBV5-6 to TRBJ1-1, with D possibly being TRBD1 (5 bases). Trimming stripped 6 bases from V and 5 bases from J, with 17 bases between. The CDR3 is 14 residues long. The germline V gene encodes CDR1 SGHDT and CDR2 YYEEEE. CDR3 coding DNA: TGTGCCAGCATCCCCTTGGGACGGGATACTGAAGCTTTCTTT. It yields the protein CASIPLGRDTEAFF.

This sequence joins TRBV13 and TRBJ1-2; TRBD1 might be the D (5 bases). The CDR3 covers 15 residues. V lost 4 bases and J 8 bases, leaving 20 bases between the germline ends. Germline V gene lookup returns CDR1 PRHDT and CDR2 FYEKMQ (reference sequence). The chain's CDR3 is CASSYTGTLPGGYTF. The CDR3 DNA reads TGTGCCAGCAGCTATACCGGGACTTTACCGGGGGGCTACACCTTC.

This clone was counted a single time. The V and J genes are TRBV5-6 and TRBJ2-1; D is ambiguous. From germline, CDR1 is SGHDT and CDR2 YYEEEE. Trimming shortened V by 2 bases and J by 0 bases, and 15 bases separated the two germline ends. CDR3 length: 17 residues. The CDR3 DNA follows: TGTGCCAGCAGCTTTAGGATGGGTAACCCCTCCTACAATGAGCAGTTCTTC. It yields the protein CASSFRMGNPSYNEQFF.

The chain recombines TRBV6-5 with TRBJ1-1; 7 positions agree with TRBD1. Unmatched junction bases numbered 7, after V lost 2 bases and J lost 1 base. The germline V gene encodes CDR1 MNHEY and CDR2 SVGAGI. The CDR3 consists of 16 residues. The CDR3 DNA follows: TGTGCCAGCAGTTACATAAAGACAGGGCGGAACACTGAAGCTTTCTTT. This sequence encodes CASSYIKTGRNTEAFF.

This clone has only one observation. The rearrangement joins TRBV7-9 to TRBJ1-2; TRBD1 aligns across 8 bases. The CDR3 covers 13 residues. The germline gives CDR1 SEHNR, CDR2 FQNEAQ (reference sequence). Germline trimming cut 3 bases from V and 13 bases from J; bases unmatched to any gene: 10. The CDR3 sequence is CASSLSGGADITF. CDR3 sequence (DNA): TGTGCCAGCAGCTTGTCAGGGGGCGCCGATATCACCTTC. Variable domain in full (rest from reference TRBV7-9 and TRBJ1-2): DTGVSQNPRHKITKRGQNVTFRCDPISEHNRLYWYRQTLGQGPEFLTYFQNEAQLEKSRLLSDRFSAERPKGSFSTLEIQRTEQGDSAMYLCASSLSGGADITFGSGTRLTVV.

The chain employs TRBV5-1 and TRBJ2-2; 13 nucleotides match TRBD2. CDR1 and CDR2 from the germline V gene are SGHRS and YFSETQ. CDR3 length: 23 amino acids. The J segment lost 6 bases and the V segment lost 4 bases, leaving 27 bases of the junction unmatched. The CDR3 loop is CASSHQVLNLRGTSGIKSGELFF. The CDR3 DNA is TGCGCCAGCAGCCACCAGGTTCTGAACTTACGGGGGACTAGCGGGATAAAGTCCGGGGAGCTGTTTTTT.

Worth noting for this clone: Sequence at one end of the junction differs from germline and may be a read error. The gene calls are TRBV30 and TRBJ2-1, with TRBD2 identical over 7 bases. This CDR3 is built from 11 residues. In germline, CDR1 is GTSNPN, CDR2 SVGIG (reference sequence). CDR3 residues: CAWSLAGEPFF. The CDR3 bases are TGTGCCTGGTCCTTGGCGGGAGAGCCGTTCTTC.

A note on this clone: One end of the junction is discordant with germline, which a read error may explain. The chain uses TRBV7-4 and TRBJ1-5; perhaps TRBD1 as D (5 bases). From germline, CDR1 is SGHVT and CDR2 SQSDAQ. This CDR3 is 21 amino acids long. The CDR3 region has the DNA TGTGCCAGCAGCCAACGCCCGACACCCGGGACGGGGAAATATAGCAGTCAGCCCCAGCATTTT. It specifies CASSQRPTPGTGKYSSQPQHF.

The chain has TRBV5-4 and TRBJ1-4; no firm D call. The ends were cut back, 6 bases at V and 13 bases at J, with 16 bases in the middle. The germline V gene encodes CDR1 SGHNT and CDR2 YYREEE (reference sequence). The CDR3 totals 12 residues. CDR3 sequence reads: CASTTFGIGLFF. The CDR3 nucleotides read TGTGCCAGCACCACCTTTGGCATCGGACTGTTTTTT.